These T cell receptor beta chains were read from a single sample in a study of long-term antiretroviral therapy in people with HIV. The data were produced by immunoSEQ multiplex PCR, yet TCRdb's version contains in-frame clones alone and is incomplete. The sample lists 15,000 to 25,000 clones, about 87% occurring once. This material consisted of unsorted PBMCs, taken 2.1 years after starting antiretroviral therapy. These receptors were taken from a man aged 18-30 years with HIV. Each CDR3 is given with its conserved first and last residue. Fields, in order: D gene, V gene, clone size, J gene, CDR3 DNA, CDR3 protein. The D gene is left open where the match is weak. The size of a clone is reported for some rows only, either as once, few or many, or as a class for expanded clones.

D: NA; V: TRBV7-9; size: NA; J: TRBJ1-1; DNA: TGTGCCAGCAGCTCGGGACCTGGGATCACTGAAGCTTTCTTT; CDR3: CASSSGPGITEAFF
D: NA; V: TRBV7-9; size: once; J: TRBJ1-1; DNA: TGTGCCAGCAGCGGAGGGTGGAACACTGAAGCTTTCTTT; CDR3: CASSGGWNTEAFF
D: NA; V: TRBV4-3; size: NA; J: TRBJ1-4; DNA: TGCGCCAGCAGCCGAACGACTGTCCCTAATGAAAAACTGTTTTTT; CDR3: CASSRTTVPNEKLFF
D: NA; V: TRBV9; size: NA; J: TRBJ2-3; DNA: TGTGCCAGCAGCGTTTCGGTCTTACCCACAGATACGCAGTATTTT; CDR3: CASSVSVLPTDTQYF
D: NA; V: TRBV5-6; size: NA; J: TRBJ2-3; DNA: TGTGCCAGCAGCTTGGGGACAGAAAACACGGATACGCAGTATTTT; CDR3: CASSLGTENTDTQYF
D: NA; V: TRBV5-4; size: NA; J: TRBJ1-2; DNA: TGTGCCAGCAGCTTGGCCGGGGCAGGCTATGGCTACACCTTC; CDR3: CASSLAGAGYGYTF
D: NA; V: TRBV10-3; size: NA; J: TRBJ1-5; DNA: TGTGCCACCAAAACTGGGGCAGGAGATTCGTGGGGCAATCAGCCCCAGCATTTT; CDR3: CATKTGAGDSWGNQPQHF
D: NA; V: TRBV19; size: NA; J: TRBJ1-5; DNA: TGTGCCAGTAGTATATTTTTCCGGGGCTCGGAGCCCCAGCATTTT; CDR3: CASSIFFRGSEPQHF
D: NA; V: TRBV5-5; size: NA; J: TRBJ2-7; DNA: TGTGCCAGCAGCTTGGTGAGGGAGCAGTACTTC; CDR3: CASSLVREQYF
D: NA; V: TRBV4-2; size: NA; J: TRBJ1-2; DNA: TGTGCCAGCAGCCAAGCCACTGACTGGGGGACCCTCTATGGCTACACCTTC; CDR3: CASSQATDWGTLYGYTF
D: NA; V: TRBV6-1; size: NA; J: TRBJ2-7; DNA: TGTGCCAGCAAGTTAGGGGCCTACGAGCAGTACTTC; CDR3: CASKLGAYEQYF
D: NA; V: TRBV9; size: NA; J: TRBJ2-7; DNA: TGTGCCAGCAGCGTAGGACTCCCGACCTACGAGCAGTACTTC; CDR3: CASSVGLPTYEQYF
D: NA; V: TRBV6-6; size: few; J: TRBJ2-7; DNA: TGTGCCACCGGACTGGCTGAAGACGAGCAGTACTTC; CDR3: CATGLAEDEQYF
D: NA; V: TRBV27; size: NA; J: TRBJ1-5; DNA: TGTGCCAGCAGTTTAATGTCCGTTAGCAATCAGCCCCAGCATTTT; CDR3: CASSLMSVSNQPQHF
D: NA; V: TRBV9; size: NA; J: TRBJ2-2; DNA: TGTGCCAGCAGCCAAGGGGCGGGGTGGTCCGGGGAGCTGTTTTTT; CDR3: CASSQGAGWSGELFF
D: NA; V: TRBV2; size: NA; J: TRBJ2-7; DNA: TGTGCCAGCGGGGGGAGGGGGGACTACGAGCAGTACTTC; CDR3: CASGGRGDYEQYF
D: NA; V: TRBV5-1; size: NA; J: TRBJ2-7; DNA: TGCGCCAGCAGCTACAAGGGTTTACAATCCTACGAGCAGTACTTC; CDR3: CASSYKGLQSYEQYF
D: NA; V: TRBV30; size: NA; J: TRBJ1-1; DNA: TGTGCCTGGACGTCGTCCTCGAACACTGAAGCTTTCTTT; CDR3: CAWTSSSNTEAFF
D: NA; V: TRBV2; size: NA; J: TRBJ1-1; DNA: TGTGCCAGCACTGAGTTACGACCCGAAGCTTTCTTT; CDR3: CASTELRPEAFF
D: NA; V: TRBV13; size: NA; J: TRBJ2-3; DNA: TGTGCCAGCAGCGCAACAAGGGGGGCGGGAGATACGCAGTATTTT; CDR3: CASSATRGAGDTQYF
D: NA; V: TRBV18; size: NA; J: TRBJ1-4; DNA: TGTGCCAGCTCACCACCGGGCAGGGAAAAACTGTTTTTT; CDR3: CASSPPGREKLFF
D: NA; V: TRBV7-8; size: NA; J: TRBJ1-4; DNA: TGTGCCAGCAGCTTATTAGGGGGAGAAAAACTGTTTTTT; CDR3: CASSLLGGEKLFF
D: NA; V: TRBV18; size: NA; J: TRBJ2-7; DNA: TGTGCCAGCTCACCGGGAGCGTACGAGCAGTACTTC; CDR3: CASSPGAYEQYF
D: NA; V: TRBV6-5; size: NA; J: TRBJ2-1; DNA: TGTGCCAGCAGTATAGGTAGCTCCTACAATGAGCAGTTCTTC; CDR3: CASSIGSSYNEQFF
D: NA; V: TRBV9; size: NA; J: TRBJ1-1; DNA: TGTGCCAGCAGCGTAAAAGGGGGGTGGACTGAAGCTTTCTTT; CDR3: CASSVKGGWTEAFF
D: NA; V: TRBV6-4; size: NA; J: TRBJ1-3; DNA: TGTGCCAGCAGTGATTCCGGGACTGCTACTGGAAACACCATATATTTT; CDR3: CASSDSGTATGNTIYF
D: NA; V: TRBV4-2; size: NA; J: TRBJ1-4; DNA: TGTGCCAGCAGCCAAGATTTGGCGCGGACAGATGAAAAACTGTTTTTT; CDR3: CASSQDLARTDEKLFF
D: NA; V: TRBV7-9; size: NA; J: TRBJ1-1; DNA: TGTGCCAGCAGCTTAGATGCGGGGGGGCTTGCCGCCGTCTCTTTCTTT; CDR3: CASSLDAGGLAAVSFF
D: NA; V: TRBV6-5; size: NA; J: TRBJ1-4; DNA: TGTGCCAGCAGGCCTGGATCTTTTAATGAAAAACTGTTTTTT; CDR3: CASRPGSFNEKLFF
D: NA; V: TRBV7-9; size: NA; J: TRBJ1-2; DNA: TGTGCCAGCAGCTTGGGGCAGCAGGATGGCTACACCTTC; CDR3: CASSLGQQDGYTF
D: NA; V: TRBV5-1; size: NA; J: TRBJ2-4; DNA: TGCGCCAGCAGCACCGCCTTAGGGGGGCAAAACATTCAGTACTTC; CDR3: CASSTALGGQNIQYF
D: NA; V: TRBV14; size: NA; J: TRBJ2-7; DNA: TGTGCCAGCAGCCGTCCCCGTGAGAGCTACGAGCAGTACTTC; CDR3: CASSRPRESYEQYF
D: TRBD2; V: TRBV25-1; size: NA; J: TRBJ2-1; DNA: TGTGCCAGCAGTGCCCTAGATGGGCTAGCGGACAATGAGCAGTTCTTC; CDR3: CASSALDGLADNEQFF
D: NA; V: TRBV6-6; size: once; J: TRBJ2-2; DNA: TGTGCCAGTCAGGGGGCTAGCGGGAACACCGGGGAGCTGTTTTTT; CDR3: CASQGASGNTGELFF
D: TRBD1; V: TRBV5-1; size: NA; J: TRBJ2-2; DNA: TGCGCCAGCAGCTTGCGACCCCAGGGGGCGGGCGGGGAGCTGTTTTTT; CDR3: CASSLRPQGAGGELFF
D: TRBD1; V: TRBV19; size: NA; J: TRBJ1-5; DNA: TGTGCCAGTAGTATTAGACAGGGGGCGTTCGGTCAGCCCCAGCATTTT; CDR3: CASSIRQGAFGQPQHF
D: NA; V: TRBV6-5; size: NA; J: TRBJ2-7; DNA: TGTGCCAGCAGCCCAACTGACTCCTACGAGCAGTACTTC; CDR3: CASSPTDSYEQYF
D: NA; V: TRBV30; size: NA; J: TRBJ2-5; DNA: TGTGCCTGGAGTGGCCCCCGGCAAGAGACCCAGTACTTC; CDR3: CAWSGPRQETQYF
D: TRBD1; V: TRBV29-1; size: once; J: TRBJ2-3; DNA: TGCAGCGTTGAGGGGTGGGACAGGGGCCTCACAGATACGCAGTATTTT; CDR3: CSVEGWDRGLTDTQYF
D: NA; V: TRBV7-8; size: NA; J: TRBJ1-5; DNA: TGTGCCAGCAGCTTAGACAGAATCAGGGAGCCCCAGCATTTT; CDR3: CASSLDRIREPQHF
D: NA; V: TRBV2; size: NA; J: TRBJ2-3; DNA: TGTGCCAGCAGTGCGGATAGCCCCGCAGATACGCAGTATTTT; CDR3: CASSADSPADTQYF
D: NA; V: TRBV18; size: NA; J: TRBJ1-5; DNA: TGTGCCAGCTCACCACTGCGAAGCTCAAATCAGCCCCAGCATTTT; CDR3: CASSPLRSSNQPQHF
D: NA; V: TRBV11-2; size: NA; J: TRBJ2-7; DNA: TGTGCCAGCAGCTCGTCAGGAGTTACCTACGAGCAGTACTTC; CDR3: CASSSSGVTYEQYF
D: NA; V: TRBV6-5; size: NA; J: TRBJ2-7; DNA: TGTGCCAGCAGTGCCGGGACCGCATCCCCCTACGAGCAGTACTTC; CDR3: CASSAGTASPYEQYF
D: TRBD2; V: TRBV29-1; size: NA; J: TRBJ2-1; DNA: TGCAGCGCATCAGGTGGGGCTAGCGGGAGCCCTCAGTTCTTC; CDR3: CSASGGASGSPQFF
D: NA; V: TRBV27; size: NA; J: TRBJ2-7; DNA: TGTGCCAGCAGTTCGAACCTCTTCGCGGAGCAGTACTTC; CDR3: CASSSNLFAEQYF
D: NA; V: TRBV11-2; size: few; J: TRBJ1-6; DNA: TGTGCCAGCAGCTTAAGGTCCGGCCCGGATTCACCCCTCCACTTT; CDR3: CASSLRSGPDSPLHF
D: TRBD2; V: TRBV4-2; size: NA; J: TRBJ2-1; DNA: TGTGCCAGCAGCCAAGAAGGGCAGCGGGGGACCAATGAGCAGTTCTTC; CDR3: CASSQEGQRGTNEQFF
D: NA; V: TRBV6-4; size: NA; J: TRBJ1-6; DNA: TGTGCCAGCAGTACACTGGTAGTTTCACCCCTCCACTTT; CDR3: CASSTLVVSPLHF
D: TRBD1; V: TRBV7-8; size: NA; J: TRBJ2-1; DNA: TGTGCCAGCAGCCCCGGACAGGGGGCAGGGAATGAGCAGTTCTTC; CDR3: CASSPGQGAGNEQFF
D: NA; V: TRBV6-5; size: NA; J: TRBJ2-3; DNA: TGTGCCAGCAGTTACGGGCCGGATACGCAGTATTTT; CDR3: CASSYGPDTQYF
D: NA; V: TRBV7-8; size: NA; J: TRBJ2-1; DNA: TGTGCCAGCAGCTTACTGGGACATATCTCCTACAATGAGCAGTTCTTC; CDR3: CASSLLGHISYNEQFF
D: TRBD2; V: TRBV2; size: NA; J: TRBJ2-1; DNA: TGTGCCAGCAGGCGGGGGTCCTACAATGAGCAGTTCTTC; CDR3: CASRRGSYNEQFF